This T cell receptor (beta chain) was documented in a study of control samples from healthy donors and cancer patients. Measured with immunoSEQ multiplex PCR; TCRdb has only the in-frame clones, and not every one. The sample comprises 160,000 or so clones, roughly 92% of which are singletons, and 0.68% rests with the top ten. V was trimmed by 0 bases and J by 4 bases, leaving 6 bases between them. This CDR3 has 13 amino acids. Per the germline V gene, CDR1 is MNHEY and CDR2 is SVGEGT. This clone has only a few counts. The sample comprised blood. This rearrangement joins TRBV6-2 or TRBV6-3 to TRBJ1-1; D is unresolved. This receptor was obtained from a woman aged 25-40 years in good health. CDR3 nucleotide sequence: TGTGCCAGCAGTTACTCCCCGGTCACTGAAGCTTTCTTT. Protein: CASSYSPVTEAFF.